A single sample gave rise to the 4 T cell receptor beta chains below, sequenced in a study of PD-1 blockade in classical Hodgkin lymphoma. Time point reported: cycle 4 day 1 (C4D1), after 6 weeks of nivolumab. No patient escaped relapse after autologous stem cell transplantation, and brentuximab vedotin exposure varied. Using immunoSEQ multiplex PCR, the repertoire was profiled, and TCRdb retains in-frame clones only, with some absent. This sample has about 20,000 clones, with 60% to 80% found just once. The sample here was peripheral blood mononuclear cells (PBMCs), taken before the fourth cycle of nivolumab. The receptors stem from a human donor with classical Hodgkin lymphoma.

The chain joins TRBV28 to TRBJ2-7; a possible D gene is TRBD1 (6 bases). V lost 6 bases and J 4 bases, leaving 19 bases between the germline ends. CDR1 is MDHEN and CDR2 is SYDVKM in the germline V gene. This CDR3 is 15 amino acids long. For the CDR3, the DNA is TGTGCCAGCAGAAATTCGGGGACAACACTTTACGAGCAGTACTTC. This sequence encodes CASRNSGTTLYEQYF.

The chain has TRBV27 and TRBJ2-3, with 12 bases that match TRBD1. CDR1 is MNHEY, CDR2 SMNVEV, per germline (reference sequence). V was clipped by 3 bases and J by 11 bases; unmatched bases: 6. The CDR3 runs to 14 residues. The CDR3 DNA reads as TGTGCCAGCAGTTTTGGGACAGGGGGCCCCTTGCAGTATTTT. This translates into CASSFGTGGPLQYF.

The chain uses TRBV28 and TRBJ1-2; no firm D call. The CDR3 spans 14 residues. With 7 bases removed from V and 2 bases from J, the gap between germline ends came to 14 bases. The germline V gene has CDR1 MDHEN and CDR2 SYDVKM. The CDR3 DNA reads TGTGCCAGCACCCGGATGGAGGACAACTATGGCTACACCTTC. It codes for CASTRMEDNYGYTF.

This clone was counted a single time. The rearrangement joins TRBV28 to TRBJ1-2; weak D call: TRBD1 (5 bases). Germline CDR1 and CDR2: MDHEN and SYDVKM. CDR3 length: 15 amino acids. Trimming stripped 7 bases from V and 2 bases from J, with 17 bases between. CDR3 nucleotides: TGTGCCAGCAATCTCGACCGGGACTGGAACTATGGCTACACCTTC. Its translation is CASNLDRDWNYGYTF.